The T cell receptor beta chain described here comes from a study of blood T cell repertoires in COVID-19. Study in general: There were acute and convalescent COVID-19 samples, and they came from the United States, Italy and Spain.

Per the original methods: Counts of nucleated cells, estimated from reference gene primer amplification, were obtained. This table comes from immunoSEQ multiplex PCR, and its TCRdb copy is limited to in-frame clones, with some not included. The DNA was the basis for D and trimming; V, J and clone size are from that table. The sample has about 210,000 clones, 89% seen once. CDR1 is SGHRS, CDR2 YFSETQ, per germline. With 3 bases clipped from V and 4 bases from J, the junction kept 6 bases outside the gene matches. The CDR3 contains 16 residues. Sequenced: peripheral blood. V and J are TRBV5-1 and TRBJ1-6; the match to TRBD1 covers 8 bases. This TCR was sampled from a woman between 40 and 50 years old with acute or convalescent COVID-19. The CDR3 loop reads CASSSKDRVYNSPLHF. CDR3 coding DNA: TGCGCCAGCAGCTCAAAGGACAGGGTGTATAATTCACCCCTCCACTTT.